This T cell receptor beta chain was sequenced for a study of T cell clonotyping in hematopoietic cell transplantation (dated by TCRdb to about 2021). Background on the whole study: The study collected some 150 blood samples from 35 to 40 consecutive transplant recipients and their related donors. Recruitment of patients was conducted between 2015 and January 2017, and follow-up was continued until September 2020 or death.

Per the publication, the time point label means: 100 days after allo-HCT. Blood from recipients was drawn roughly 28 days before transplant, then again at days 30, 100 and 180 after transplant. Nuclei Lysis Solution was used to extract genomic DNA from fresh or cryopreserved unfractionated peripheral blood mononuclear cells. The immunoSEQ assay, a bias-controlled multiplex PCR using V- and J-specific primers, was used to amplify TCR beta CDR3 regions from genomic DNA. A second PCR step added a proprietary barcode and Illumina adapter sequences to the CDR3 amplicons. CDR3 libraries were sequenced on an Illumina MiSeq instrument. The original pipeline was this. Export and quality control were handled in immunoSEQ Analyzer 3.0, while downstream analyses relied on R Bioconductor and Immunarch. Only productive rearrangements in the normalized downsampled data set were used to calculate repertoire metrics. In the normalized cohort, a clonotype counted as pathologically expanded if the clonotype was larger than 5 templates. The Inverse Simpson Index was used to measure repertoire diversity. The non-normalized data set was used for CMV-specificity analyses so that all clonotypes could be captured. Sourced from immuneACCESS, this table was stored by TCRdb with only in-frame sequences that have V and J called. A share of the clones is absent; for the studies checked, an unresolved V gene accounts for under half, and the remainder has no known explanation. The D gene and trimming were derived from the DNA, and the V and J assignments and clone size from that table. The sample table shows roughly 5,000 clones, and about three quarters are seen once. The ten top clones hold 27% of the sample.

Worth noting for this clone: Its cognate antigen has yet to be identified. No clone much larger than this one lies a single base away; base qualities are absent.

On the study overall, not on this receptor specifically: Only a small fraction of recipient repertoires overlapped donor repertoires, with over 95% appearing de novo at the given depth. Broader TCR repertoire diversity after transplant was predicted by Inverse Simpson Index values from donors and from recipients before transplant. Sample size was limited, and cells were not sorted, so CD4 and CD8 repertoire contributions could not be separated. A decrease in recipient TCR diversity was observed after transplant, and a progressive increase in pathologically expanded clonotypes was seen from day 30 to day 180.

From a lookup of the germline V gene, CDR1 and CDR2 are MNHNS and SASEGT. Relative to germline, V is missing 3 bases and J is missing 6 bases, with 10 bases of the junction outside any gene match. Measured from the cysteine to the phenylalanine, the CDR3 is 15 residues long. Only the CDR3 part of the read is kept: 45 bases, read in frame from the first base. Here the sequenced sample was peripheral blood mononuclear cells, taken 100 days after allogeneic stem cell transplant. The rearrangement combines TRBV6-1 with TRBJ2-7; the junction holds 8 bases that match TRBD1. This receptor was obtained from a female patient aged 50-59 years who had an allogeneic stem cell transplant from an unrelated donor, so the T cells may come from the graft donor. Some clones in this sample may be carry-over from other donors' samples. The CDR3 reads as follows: CASSDEGTGASEQYF. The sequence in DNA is TGTGCCAGCAGTGATGAAGGGACAGGCGCCTCCGAGCAGTACTTC.